Below, 27 T cell receptor beta chains from the same sample are listed, as sequenced in a study of response to subunit inactivated influenza vaccine (dated by TCRdb to the late 2010s). Libraries were constructed by RT-PCR. The data were produced on an Illumina HiSeq 2500. Clones were called with MiXCR by TCRdb after fastp trimmed the public reads at Q25, and only in-frame beta chains were retained. Rows are unified per CDR3 protein, each entry keeping the most common DNA and genes. The sample contains hundreds of thousands of distinct CDR3 sequences, over 25% of them found a single time. The biggest ten clones account for approximately 2% of the sample. The sample was CD4+ T cells sorted from PBMCs, taken more than 4 days after vaccination. The receptor source for this set is a man aged 45 to 65 who received an inactivated influenza vaccine. Donor details come from another sample of the same person, matched by shared clones.

The rearrangement uses TRBV6-1 and TRBJ2-7; D perhaps matches TRBD2 (6 bases). Germline lookup yields CDR1 MNHNS and CDR2 SASEGT. V dropped 6 bases and J dropped 0 bases, with 9 bases sitting between them. The CDR3 sequence is 13 residues long. As DNA, the CDR3 is TGTGCCAGCAGGGTGACTAGCTCCTACGAGCAGTACTTC. It specifies CASRVTSSYEQYF.

DNA for the CDR3: TGCGCCAGCAGCTTGGTCCGGGGGGGGTATGGGGCCAACGTCCTGACTTTC. It translates to CASSLVRGGYGANVLTF. This chain joins TRBV5-1 and TRBJ2-6; TRBD2 matches at 8 bases. Germline V CDR1 and CDR2: SGHRS, YFSETQ. V trimming: 0 bases; J trimming: 3 bases; junction bases outside the gene matches: 5. The CDR3 is 17 amino acids.

There are a few counts of this clonotype. This chain connects TRBV5-1 to TRBJ2-7; 14 nucleotides align to TRBD2. In germline, CDR1 is SGHRS, CDR2 YFSETQ. The CDR3 sequence is 18 residues long. Trimming at V came to 4 bases and at J to 0 bases, leaving 9 bases not matched to a gene. Written as DNA, the CDR3 is TGCGCCAGCAGCGTGGGACTAGCGGGGGTTCCAAGCTCCTACGAGCAGTACTTC. Translation gives CASSVGLAGVPSSYEQYF.

This clonotype was picked up a small number of times. The chain has TRBV12-3 or TRBV12-4 and TRBJ2-5; tentative D call: TRBD1 (7 bases). The CDR3 covers 14 residues. Trimming pared 3 bases from V and 5 bases from J, leaving 13 bases between. The CDR3, as DNA: TGTGCCAGCAGTTTTACGACAGGGAGGGAGACCCAGTACTTC. Protein product: CASSFTTGRETQYF.

This clonotype showed up just a few times. The chain joins TRBV18 to TRBJ2-1; D is perhaps TRBD1 (6 bases). Germline V gene data show CDR1 as KGHSH and CDR2 as LQKENI. V lost 3 bases and J 7 bases, leaving 16 bases between the germline ends. CDR3 length: 15 amino acids. For the CDR3, the DNA is TGTGCCAGCTCACCGGCGAGCAGGGGTTCAAATGAGCAGTTCTTC. It codes for CASSPASRGSNEQFF.

The chain couples TRBV12-3 or TRBV12-4 to TRBJ1-6; 11 bases align to TRBD1. CDR3 length equals 15 residues. V was clipped by 5 bases and J by 8 bases; unmatched bases: 5. CDR3 nucleotides: TGTGCCAGCAGTGCAAAGGGACAGGGGGATTCACCCCTCCACTTT. Encoded protein: CASSAKGQGDSPLHF.

This clonotype was seen many times. V gene TRBV4-1 combines with J gene TRBJ2-5; 10 bases match TRBD2. CDR3 length equals 18 residues. The junction had 14 bases not matched to a gene; V was cut back by 2 bases and J by 5 bases. The germline CDR1 and CDR2 sequences are MGHRA and YSYEKL. CDR3 loop: CASSQLFMKREGPETQYF. As DNA, the CDR3 is TGCGCCAGCAGCCAATTGTTTATGAAGCGGGAGGGCCCGGAGACCCAGTACTTC.

This clonotype was observed once. V is TRBV12-3 or TRBV12-4 and J is TRBJ2-1; 8 nucleotides agree with TRBD2. The CDR3 is 14 amino acids. J lost 4 bases, V lost 3 bases, and 2 bases had no gene match. The DNA for the CDR3 is TGTGCCAGCAGTTTTGGACTAGCATACAATGAGCAGTTCTTC. Its translation is CASSFGLAYNEQFF.

This clonotype has more than one count but fewer than ten. The chain is built from TRBV7-9 and TRBJ2-1, with D perhaps TRBD2 (6 bases). Germline assignment: CDR1 SEHNR and CDR2 FQNEAQ (reference sequence). Between the trimmed V and J ends, which lost 8 bases and 5 bases, there was a span of 19 bases. There are 15 residues in the CDR3. For the CDR3, the DNA is TGTGCCAGCGGTAGCCCGACTAGAGATCACAATGAGCAGTTCTTC. The encoded protein is CASGSPTRDHNEQFF.

The V gene is TRBV10-3, the J gene TRBJ2-7; perhaps TRBD2 as D (5 bases). This CDR3 spans 14 amino acids. V lost 4 bases to trimming and J lost 5 bases, with 15 bases between them. The V gene's germline CDR1 is ENHRY and CDR2 SYGVKD. This CDR3 reads CAISGGLGWDEQYF. The CDR3 nucleotides are TGTGCCATCAGTGGAGGACTGGGTTGGGACGAGCAGTACTTC.

This rearrangement joins TRBV20-1 to TRBJ2-3, with 9 bases lining up with TRBD1. Germline trimming cut 5 bases from V and 3 bases from J; bases unmatched to any gene: 6. Germline V gene sequence: CDR1 DFQATT, CDR2 SNEGSKA (reference sequence). The length of the CDR3 is 14 residues. The CDR3 is CSAFRDRVTDTQYF. CDR3 in DNA: TGCAGTGCTTTCCGGGACAGGGTGACAGATACGCAGTATTTT.

The gene calls are TRBV27 and TRBJ2-3, with D unclear. This CDR3 spans 14 amino acids. The V and J ends lost 6 bases and 5 bases respectively, with 15 bases between them. Germline V gene data show CDR1 as MNHEY and CDR2 as SMNVEV (reference sequence). The CDR3 loop reads CASSRERPGDTQYF. As DNA, the CDR3 is TGTGCCAGCAGCCGCGAACGACCGGGAGATACGCAGTATTTT.

The rearrangement joins TRBV2 to TRBJ1-6; 7 bases fit TRBD1. The CDR3 totals 15 residues. With V trimmed by 7 bases and J by 5 bases, 8 bases remained unmatched. Germline loops: CDR1 SNHLY, CDR2 FYNNEI. This CDR3 is CASTDRDSHNSPLHF. In DNA, the CDR3 is TGTGCCAGCACCGATCGGGACAGTCATAATTCACCCCTCCACTTT.

V usage is TRBV24-1 and J usage is TRBJ2-3; no firm D call. Germline CDR1 reads KGHDR; CDR2 reads SFDVKD. The CDR3 extends over 12 amino acids. V dropped 9 bases and J dropped 2 bases, with 8 bases sitting between them. The CDR3 region is CATRQATDTQYF. Here the CDR3 DNA reads TGTGCCACCCGACAAGCCACAGATACGCAGTATTTT.

This clonotype was recorded a few times. The V gene is TRBV20-1, the J gene TRBJ2-1; 7 positions match TRBD1. Germline trimming cut 2 bases from V and 4 bases from J; bases unmatched to any gene: 11. The CDR3 runs to 16 residues. Germline CDR1 is DFQATT and CDR2 is SNEGSKA (reference sequence). The CDR3 spells CSARTLQGRLYNEQFF. As DNA, the CDR3 is TGCAGTGCTAGAACCCTACAGGGGCGATTATACAATGAGCAGTTCTTC.

The CDR3 spells CASSPRGQGKPSTYEQYF. For the CDR3, the DNA is TGTGCCAGCTCACCACGTGGACAGGGGAAACCGTCGACCTACGAGCAGTACTTC. J is TRBJ2-7 and V is TRBV18; 9 nucleotides agree with TRBD1. The V segment lost 1 base and the J segment 2 bases; nucleotides outside the gene matches: 12. This CDR3 spans 18 amino acids. Germline V gene sequence: CDR1 KGHSH, CDR2 LQKENI.

This clonotype was seen only a few times. V usage is TRBV12-3 or TRBV12-4 and J usage is TRBJ2-3; weak D call: TRBD2 (7 bases). The CDR3 is 16 amino acids. The ends were cut back, 2 bases at V and 0 bases at J, with 12 bases in the middle. The CDR3 loop reads CASSLWGGASTDTQYF. For the CDR3, the DNA is TGTGCCAGCAGTTTATGGGGGGGGGCGAGCACAGATACGCAGTATTTT.

The V gene is TRBV18, the J gene TRBJ2-1; the D gene is possibly TRBD2 (5 bases). In germline, CDR1 is KGHSH, CDR2 LQKENI. The CDR3 length is 13 residues. V lost 3 bases to trimming and J lost 10 bases, with 13 bases between them. The CDR3 is CASSPGSTQEQFF. In DNA form, the CDR3 reads TGTGCCAGCTCACCGGGGAGTACACAAGAGCAGTTCTTC.

The chain is built from TRBV7-9 and TRBJ2-5; 12 bases are shared with TRBD2. V dropped 6 bases and J dropped 1; count of bases not matched to a gene: 9. Germline V gene sequence: CDR1 SEHNR, CDR2 FQNEAQ (reference sequence). CDR3 size: 17 residues. The CDR3 loop reads CASSPLAGGHLQETQYF. In nucleotides, the CDR3 is TGTGCCAGCAGTCCACTAGCGGGAGGCCACCTCCAAGAGACCCAGTACTTC.

This sequence joins TRBV3-1 and TRBJ1-1, with D unresolved. CDR1 is LGHDT and CDR2 is YNNKEL in the germline V gene (reference sequence). V was pared by 1 base and J by 4 bases, with 7 bases between. The CDR3 length is 13 residues. The CDR3 nucleotides are TGTGCCAGCAGCCAAGTTGGGGTCACTGAAGCTTTCTTT. It codes for CASSQVGVTEAFF.

This chain joins TRBV10-3 and TRBJ2-7; possible D gene TRBD2, 7 bases. This CDR3 region has 14 residues. The V and J ends lost 0 bases and 6 bases respectively, with 12 bases between them. CDR1 is ENHRY and CDR2 is SYGVKD in the germline V gene. CDR3 nucleotides: TGTGCCATCAGTGAGTCGAACGGGGGGCGCGAGCAGTACTTC. Protein product: CAISESNGGREQYF.

The chain is built from TRBV28 and TRBJ2-5, with TRBD1 matching 10 bases. Germline CDR1 is MDHEN and CDR2 is SYDVKM. V was pared by 6 bases and J by 2 bases, with 9 bases of the junction left unmatched. The CDR3 runs 16 residues. CDR3 in DNA: TGTGCCAGCAGGCCTCTCCTGGACAGGGGGCAAGAGACCCAGTACTTC. This sequence encodes CASRPLLDRGQETQYF.

This clonotype has a handful of counts. The V call is TRBV24-1, the J call TRBJ1-4, with D maybe TRBD1 (6 bases). Trimming took off 5 bases at V and 8 bases at J, with 11 bases between the two ends. The CDR3 has 13 amino acids. Germline CDR1 reads KGHDR; CDR2 reads SFDVKD. The CDR3, as DNA: TGTGCCACCAGTGCCCAGGGGCACGAAAAACTGTTTTTT. Protein product: CATSAQGHEKLFF.

The gene calls are TRBV29-1 and TRBJ2-5, with D perhaps assigned TRBD1 or TRBD2 (5 bases each). The CDR3 is 15 residues long. Between the trimmed V and J ends, which lost 5 bases and 1 base, there was a span of 17 bases. The germline gives CDR1 SQVTM, CDR2 ANQGSEA. The CDR3 DNA reads as TGCAGCGTTTTTACCGGGACGGCCCTCCAAGAGACCCAGTACTTC. This encodes CSVFTGTALQETQYF.

The chain is built from TRBV7-2 and TRBJ2-5, with D perhaps given as TRBD1 or TRBD2 (6 bases each). The CDR3 is 14 residues long. Trimming left V 5 bases short and J 6 bases short, with 16 bases between. In germline, CDR1 is SGHTA, CDR2 FQGNSA. Here the CDR3 reads CASSAGRRGKTQYF. The DNA for the CDR3 is TGTGCCAGCAGCGCCGGACGGAGGGGGAAGACCCAGTACTTC.

This chain connects TRBV6-1 to TRBJ2-7; D unclear. Germline V gene data show CDR1 as MNHNS and CDR2 as SASEGT. With 6 bases removed from V and 1 base from J, the gap between germline ends came to 13 bases. The CDR3 covers 14 residues. The CDR3 nucleotides read TGTGCCAGCAGACCCCTGGAAAAATCCTACGAGCAGTACTTC. Its translation: CASRPLEKSYEQYF.

Comment on this clonotype: The germline gene is not matched at one end of the junction; a read error may be the cause. The V call is TRBV20-1, the J call TRBJ2-7, with 15 positions matching TRBD2. The V gene's germline CDR1 is DFQATT and CDR2 SNEGSKA (reference sequence). CDR3 length equals 19 residues. The CDR3 protein is CSARDAGLAGGRLTYEQYF. The CDR3 nucleotides are TGCAGTGCTAGAGATGCAGGACTAGCGGGGGGGCGTCTCACCTATGAGCAGTACTTC.